This T cell receptor (beta chain) was documented in a study of blood T cell repertoires in COVID-19. Overall study: The cDNA or gDNA used as material had been derived from T cells, B-cell-depleted T cells, or PBMCs.

The method was immunoSEQ multiplex PCR; TCRdb's version includes in-frame clones alone and lacks a portion of them. The table has approximately 220,000 clones, about 84% seen once. This clonotype was sampled from a woman of 80 years or more with acute or convalescent COVID-19. The sequencing input was peripheral blood.

CDR3 sequence (DNA): TGTGCCAGCAGTACCTCCGGGGTGACGCAGTATTTT. Translating it yields CASSTSGVTQYF. V and J are TRBV6-2 or TRBV6-3 and TRBJ2-3; D is perhaps TRBD2 (5 bases). Trimming removed 5 bases at V and 9 bases at J, with 12 bases between. CDR1 and CDR2 from the germline V gene are MNHEY and SVGEGT. The CDR3 covers 12 residues.